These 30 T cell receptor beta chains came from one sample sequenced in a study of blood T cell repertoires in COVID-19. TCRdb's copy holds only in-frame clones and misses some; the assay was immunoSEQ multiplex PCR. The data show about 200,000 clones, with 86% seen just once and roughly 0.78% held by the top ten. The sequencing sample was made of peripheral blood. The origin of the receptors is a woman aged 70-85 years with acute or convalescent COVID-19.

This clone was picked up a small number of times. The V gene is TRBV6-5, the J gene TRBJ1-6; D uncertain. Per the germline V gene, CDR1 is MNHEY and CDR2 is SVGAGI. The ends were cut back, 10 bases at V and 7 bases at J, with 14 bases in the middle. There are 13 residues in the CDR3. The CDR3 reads CATCMERNSPLHF. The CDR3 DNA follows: TGTGCCACCTGCATGGAGAGGAATTCACCCCTCCACTTT.

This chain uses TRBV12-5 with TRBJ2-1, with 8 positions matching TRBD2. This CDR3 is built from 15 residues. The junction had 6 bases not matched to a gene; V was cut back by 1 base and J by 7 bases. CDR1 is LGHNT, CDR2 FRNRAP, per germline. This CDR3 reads CASGLDWREENEQFF. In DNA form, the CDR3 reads TGTGCTAGTGGTTTGGACTGGCGGGAGGAAAATGAGCAGTTCTTC.

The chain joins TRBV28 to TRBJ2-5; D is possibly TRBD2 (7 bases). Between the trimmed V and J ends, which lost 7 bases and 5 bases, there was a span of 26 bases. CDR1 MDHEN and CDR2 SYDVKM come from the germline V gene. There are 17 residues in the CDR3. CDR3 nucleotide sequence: TGTGCCAGCAACCCTACGGGGAGGGGGAGGCGGGAGGAGACCCAGTACTTC. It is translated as CASNPTGRGRREETQYF.

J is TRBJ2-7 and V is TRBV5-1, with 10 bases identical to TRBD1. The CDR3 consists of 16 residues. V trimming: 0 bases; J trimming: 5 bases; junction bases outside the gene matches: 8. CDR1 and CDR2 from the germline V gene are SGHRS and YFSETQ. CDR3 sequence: CASSLGTGTGVDEQYF. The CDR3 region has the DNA TGCGCCAGCAGCTTGGGGACCGGGACAGGGGTAGACGAGCAGTACTTC.

The CDR3 loop reads CASSWGSTSGFNEQFF. The CDR3 coding sequence is TGTGCCAGCAGCTGGGGGTCGACTAGCGGGTTCAATGAGCAGTTCTTC. This rearrangement joins TRBV7-3 to TRBJ2-1; 10 bases match TRBD2. The CDR3 runs 16 residues. Germline assignment: CDR1 SGHTA and CDR2 FQGTGA. J lost 6 bases, V lost 4 bases, and 9 bases had no gene match.

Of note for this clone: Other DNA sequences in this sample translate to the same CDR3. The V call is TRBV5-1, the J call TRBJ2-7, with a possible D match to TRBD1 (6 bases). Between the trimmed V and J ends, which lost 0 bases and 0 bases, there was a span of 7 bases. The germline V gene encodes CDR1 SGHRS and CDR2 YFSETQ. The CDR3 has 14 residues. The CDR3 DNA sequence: TGCGCCAGCAGCTTGGTAGGGGGCTCCTACGAGCAGTACTTC. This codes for CASSLVGGSYEQYF.

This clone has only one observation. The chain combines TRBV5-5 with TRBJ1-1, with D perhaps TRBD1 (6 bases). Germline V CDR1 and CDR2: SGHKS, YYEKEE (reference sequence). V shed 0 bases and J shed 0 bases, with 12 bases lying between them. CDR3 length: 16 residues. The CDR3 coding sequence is TGTGCCAGCAGCTTGGTCCCCGGGACACTGAACACTGAAGCTTTCTTT. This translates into CASSLVPGTLNTEAFF.

The DNA of the CDR3 is TGTGCCAGCAGCGTAGCATCATGGGGGGTAACTGGAAACACCATATATTTT. Encoded protein: CASSVASWGVTGNTIYF. The rearrangement joins TRBV9 to TRBJ1-3, with D maybe TRBD1 (5 bases). CDR3 size: 17 residues. CDR1 and CDR2 from the germline V gene are SGDLS and YYNGEE. Trimming cost V 0 bases and J 2 bases, with 15 bases left between them.

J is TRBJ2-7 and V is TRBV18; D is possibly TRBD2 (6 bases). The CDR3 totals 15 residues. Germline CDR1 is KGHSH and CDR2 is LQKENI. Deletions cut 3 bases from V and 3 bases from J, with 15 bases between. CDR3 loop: CASSPGRGNYYEQYF. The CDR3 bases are TGTGCCAGCTCACCGGGACGGGGGAATTACTACGAGCAGTACTTC.

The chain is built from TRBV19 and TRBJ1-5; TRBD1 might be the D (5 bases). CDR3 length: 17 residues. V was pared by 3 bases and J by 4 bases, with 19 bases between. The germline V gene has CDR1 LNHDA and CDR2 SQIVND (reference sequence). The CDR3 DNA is TGTGCCAGTAGTATCTCCCGCGCCGGCGGGGGGAATCAGCCCCAGCATTTT. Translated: CASSISRAGGGNQPQHF.

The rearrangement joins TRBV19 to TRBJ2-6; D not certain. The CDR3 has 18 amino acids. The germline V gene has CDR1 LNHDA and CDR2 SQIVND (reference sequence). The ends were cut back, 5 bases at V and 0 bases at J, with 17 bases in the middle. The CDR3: CASSLWAGTSSGANVLTF. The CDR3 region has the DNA TGTGCCAGTAGTCTTTGGGCAGGTACCAGCTCTGGGGCCAACGTCCTGACTTTC.

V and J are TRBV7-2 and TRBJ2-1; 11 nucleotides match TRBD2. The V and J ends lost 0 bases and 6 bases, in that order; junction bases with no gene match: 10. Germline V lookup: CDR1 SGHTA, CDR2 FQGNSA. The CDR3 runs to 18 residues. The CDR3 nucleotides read TGTGCCAGCAGCTTAGCTAGCGGGAGGGCCCCCGGTATCAATGAGCAGTTCTTC. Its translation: CASSLASGRAPGINEQFF.

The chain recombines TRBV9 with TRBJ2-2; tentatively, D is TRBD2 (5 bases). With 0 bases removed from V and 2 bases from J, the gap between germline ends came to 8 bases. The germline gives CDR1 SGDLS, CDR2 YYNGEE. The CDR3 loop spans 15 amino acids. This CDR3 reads CASSVGLLNTGELFF. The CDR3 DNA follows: TGTGCCAGCAGCGTAGGACTACTCAACACCGGGGAGCTGTTTTTT.

Here the CDR3 reads CSVGDRGYEQYF. The CDR3, as DNA: TGCAGCGTTGGTGACAGGGGGTACGAGCAGTACTTC. The V call is TRBV29-1, the J call TRBJ2-7; 9 bases agree with TRBD1. The CDR3 consists of 12 residues. V trimming: 4 bases; J trimming: 4 bases; junction bases outside the gene matches: 2. Germline values: CDR1 SQVTM, CDR2 ANQGSEA.

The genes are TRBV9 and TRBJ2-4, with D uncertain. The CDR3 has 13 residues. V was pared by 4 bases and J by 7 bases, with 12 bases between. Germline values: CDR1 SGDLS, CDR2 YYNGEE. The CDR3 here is CASSPRPYNIQYF. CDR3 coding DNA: TGTGCCAGCAGCCCGCGCCCTTATAACATTCAGTACTTC.

CDR3 sequence (DNA): TGTGCCAGCTCACCAAATGTTTCGCCTAGCGCGACAGATACGCAGTATTTT. It is translated as CASSPNVSPSATDTQYF. V is TRBV18 and J is TRBJ2-3; weak D call: TRBD2 (6 bases). The length of the CDR3 is 17 residues. V lost 2 bases, J lost 3 bases, and 18 bases lay in between. Germline CDR1 reads KGHSH; CDR2 reads LQKENI.

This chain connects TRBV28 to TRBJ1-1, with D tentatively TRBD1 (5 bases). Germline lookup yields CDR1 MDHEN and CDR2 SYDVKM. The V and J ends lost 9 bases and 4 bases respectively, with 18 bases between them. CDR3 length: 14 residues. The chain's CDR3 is CASHTAGQGTEAFF. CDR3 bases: TGTGCCAGTCATACCGCAGGGCAGGGCACTGAAGCTTTCTTT. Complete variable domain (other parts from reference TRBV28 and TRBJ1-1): DVKVTQSSRYLVKRTGEKVFLECVQDMDHENMFWYRQDPGLGLRLIYFSYDVKMKEKGDIPEGYSVSREKKERFSLILESASTNQTSMYLCASHTAGQGTEAFFGQGTRLTVV.

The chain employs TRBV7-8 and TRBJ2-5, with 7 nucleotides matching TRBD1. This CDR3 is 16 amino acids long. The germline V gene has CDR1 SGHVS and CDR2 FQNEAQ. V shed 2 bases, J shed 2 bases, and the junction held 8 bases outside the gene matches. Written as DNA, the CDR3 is TGTGCCAGCAGCTTAACCGTGAGGGGGCGGCAAGAGACCCAGTACTTC. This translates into CASSLTVRGRQETQYF.

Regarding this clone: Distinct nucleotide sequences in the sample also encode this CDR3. The CDR3 loop is CASAPLAGGGETQYF. The CDR3 DNA sequence: TGTGCCAGCGCGCCCTTAGCGGGGGGTGGAGAGACCCAGTACTTC. The chain is built from TRBV2 and TRBJ2-5; 10 bases align to TRBD2. Germline CDR1 and CDR2: SNHLY and FYNNEI. V lost 8 bases to trimming and J lost 4 bases; unmatched junction nucleotides: 10. CDR3 length: 15 residues.

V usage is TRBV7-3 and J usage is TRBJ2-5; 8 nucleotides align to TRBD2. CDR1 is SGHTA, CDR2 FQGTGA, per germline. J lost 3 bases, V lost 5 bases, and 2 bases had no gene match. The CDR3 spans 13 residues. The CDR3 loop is CASSLTSEETQYF. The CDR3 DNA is TGTGCCAGCAGCCTGACTAGCGAAGAGACCCAGTACTTC.

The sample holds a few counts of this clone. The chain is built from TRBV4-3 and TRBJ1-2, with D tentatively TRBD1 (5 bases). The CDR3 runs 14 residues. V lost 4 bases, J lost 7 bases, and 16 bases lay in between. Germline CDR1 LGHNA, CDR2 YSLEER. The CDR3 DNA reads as TGCGCCAGCAGCCGAACGACAGTGACGGGTGGCTACACCTTC. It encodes CASSRTTVTGGYTF.

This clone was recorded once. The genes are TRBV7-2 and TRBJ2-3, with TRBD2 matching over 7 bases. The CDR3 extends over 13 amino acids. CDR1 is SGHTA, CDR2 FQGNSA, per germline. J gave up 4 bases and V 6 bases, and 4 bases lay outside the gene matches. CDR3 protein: CASRGGRADTQYF. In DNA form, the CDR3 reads TGTGCCAGCAGGGGCGGGAGAGCAGATACGCAGTATTTT.

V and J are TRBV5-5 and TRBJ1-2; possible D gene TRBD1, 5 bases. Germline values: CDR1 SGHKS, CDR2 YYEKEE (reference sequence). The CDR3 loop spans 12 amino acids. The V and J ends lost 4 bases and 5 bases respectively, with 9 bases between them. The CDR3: CASSPGGYGYTF. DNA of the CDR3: TGTGCCAGCAGCCCCGGGGGTTATGGCTACACCTTC.

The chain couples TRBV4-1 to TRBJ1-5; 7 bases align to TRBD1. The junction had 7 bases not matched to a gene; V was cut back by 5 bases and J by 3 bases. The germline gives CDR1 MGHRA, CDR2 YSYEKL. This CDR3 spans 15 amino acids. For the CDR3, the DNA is TGCGCCAGCAGCAAGGACAGGAACACCAATCAGCCCCAGCATTTT. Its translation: CASSKDRNTNQPQHF.

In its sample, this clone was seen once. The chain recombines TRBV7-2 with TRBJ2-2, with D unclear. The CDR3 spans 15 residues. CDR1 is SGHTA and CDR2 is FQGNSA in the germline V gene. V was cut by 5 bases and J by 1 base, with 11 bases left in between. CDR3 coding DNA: TGTGCCAGCAGCCCCTCCCCAGGGAACACCGGGGAGCTGTTTTTT. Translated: CASSPSPGNTGELFF. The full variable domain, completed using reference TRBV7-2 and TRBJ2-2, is GAGVSQSPSNKVTEKGKDVELRCDPISGHTALYWYRQSLGQGLEFLIYFQGNSAPDKSGLPSDRFSAERTGGSVSTLTIQRTQQEDSAVYLCASSPSPGNTGELFFGEGSRLTVL.

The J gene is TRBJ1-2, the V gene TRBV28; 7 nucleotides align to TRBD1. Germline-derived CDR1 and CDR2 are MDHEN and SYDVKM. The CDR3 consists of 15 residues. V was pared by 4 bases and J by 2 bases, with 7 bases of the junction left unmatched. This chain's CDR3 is CASSSPGTVNYGYTF. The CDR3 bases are TGTGCCAGCAGTTCACCCGGGACAGTGAACTATGGCTACACCTTC.

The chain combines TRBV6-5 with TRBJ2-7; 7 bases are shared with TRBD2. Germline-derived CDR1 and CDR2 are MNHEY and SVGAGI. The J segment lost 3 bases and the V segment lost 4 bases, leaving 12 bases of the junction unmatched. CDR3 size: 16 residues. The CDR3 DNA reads TGTGCCAGCAGTTCAACAAACGGACTAGTCGGCTACGAGCAGTACTTC. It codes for CASSSTNGLVGYEQYF.

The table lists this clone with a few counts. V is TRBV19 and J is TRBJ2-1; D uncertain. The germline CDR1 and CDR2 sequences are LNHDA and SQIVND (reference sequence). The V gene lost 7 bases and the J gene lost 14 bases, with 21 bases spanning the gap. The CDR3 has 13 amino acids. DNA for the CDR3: TGTGCCAGTACCCTAAAAAGGCATAGAGGTGAGTTCTTC. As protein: CASTLKRHRGEFF.

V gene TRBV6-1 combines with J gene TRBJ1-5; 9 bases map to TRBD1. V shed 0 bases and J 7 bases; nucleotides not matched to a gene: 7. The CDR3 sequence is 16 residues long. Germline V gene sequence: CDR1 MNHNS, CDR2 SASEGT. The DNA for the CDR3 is TGTGCCAGCAGTGAAGCCCCACAGGGGGCAAGGCAGCCCCAGCATTTT. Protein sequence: CASSEAPQGARQPQHF.

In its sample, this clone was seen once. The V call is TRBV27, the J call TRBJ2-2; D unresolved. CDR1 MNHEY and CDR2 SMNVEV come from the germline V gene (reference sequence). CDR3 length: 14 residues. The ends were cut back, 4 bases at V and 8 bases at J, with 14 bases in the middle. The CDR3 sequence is CASSYPTESGELFF. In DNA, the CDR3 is TGTGCCAGCAGTTATCCGACTGAGTCGGGGGAGCTGTTTTTT.